The present TCR beta chain was sequenced within a study of cytomegalovirus exposure and HLA in healthy donors. Whole-study results and caveats: Later, TCR association rates were found to vary by HLA locus, highest for DRB1 and lowest for HLA-C. As was reported, the HLA-A and HLA-B alleles of most subjects were accurately predicted from TCR beta sequences. Per published reports, the classifier diagnosed cytomegalovirus status with high specificity and sensitivity.

As regards this clone: The antigen remains unidentified.

The PCR had 60 Vbeta and 13 Jbeta primers. TCRdb's table, derived via immunoSEQ multiplex PCR, lists solely in-frame clones and lacks some. Of about 140,000 clones in the sample, over 70% are singletons; the top ten hold 3.1%. The sample taken for sequencing was PBMCs. The sequence was collected from a male donor in good health and CMV-seronegative.

For the CDR3, the DNA is TGTGCCAGCAGAGGCCAGGGCGTCCACGAGCAGTACTTC. It yields the protein CASRGQGVHEQYF. This sequence joins TRBV28 and TRBJ2-7; D is possibly TRBD1 (5 bases). Germline V gene data show CDR1 as MDHEN and CDR2 as SYDVKM. Trimming cost V 6 bases and J 5 bases, with 14 bases left between them. There are 13 residues in the CDR3.